This T cell receptor (beta chain) comes out of a study of cytomegalovirus exposure and HLA in healthy donors. On this clone itself: No antigen is known for it.

It was with 60 Vbeta and 13 Jbeta primers that the PCR ran. Profiled with immunoSEQ multiplex PCR; TCRdb holds only in-frame clones, not every one. The table has about 99,000 clones, around 60% seen once. Germline CDR1 reads KGHSH; CDR2 reads LQKENI. There are 14 residues in the CDR3. V was pared by 3 bases and J by 2 bases, with 10 bases between. Points from the study as a whole: Reports state that TCR beta sequences accurately predicted most subjects' HLA-A and HLA-B alleles.

The sequence was collected from a woman in her fifties or sixties in good health and CMV-seronegative. The sequenced material came from PBMCs. The chain uses TRBV18 and TRBJ1-1; unclear D gene. The CDR3 nucleotides are TGTGCCAGCTCACCGAGTCTAGCCAACACTGAAGCTTTCTTT. Protein sequence: CASSPSLANTEAFF.